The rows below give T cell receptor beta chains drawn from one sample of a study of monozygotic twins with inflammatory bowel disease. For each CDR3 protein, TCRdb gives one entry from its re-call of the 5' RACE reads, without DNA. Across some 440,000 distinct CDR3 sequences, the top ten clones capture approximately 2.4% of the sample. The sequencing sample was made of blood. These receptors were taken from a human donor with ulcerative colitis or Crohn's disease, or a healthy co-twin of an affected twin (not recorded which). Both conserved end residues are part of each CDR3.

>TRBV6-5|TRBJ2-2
CASSYSRGPGNTGELFF
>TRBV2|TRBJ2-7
CASLTGGLGSYEQYF
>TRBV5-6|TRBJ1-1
CASSLLAEAFF
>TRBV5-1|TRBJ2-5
CASSPSGPSGETQYF
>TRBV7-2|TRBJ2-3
CASSLYLLTDTQYF
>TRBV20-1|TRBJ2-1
CSAWLRNEQFF
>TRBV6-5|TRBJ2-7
CASSSHPGTGSYEQYF
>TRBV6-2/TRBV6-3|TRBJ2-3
CASSPPVGTQYF
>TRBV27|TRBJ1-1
CASSPTGGANNMNTEAFF
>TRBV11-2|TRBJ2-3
CASSLRTSGLILTSTDTQYF
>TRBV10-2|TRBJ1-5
CASSEDGAWQPQHF
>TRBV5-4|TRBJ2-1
CASSLLGDGRQEQFF
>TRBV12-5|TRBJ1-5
CASGLGVGRAVPFSNQPQHF
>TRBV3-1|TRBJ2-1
CASSQGLAGGYAEQFF
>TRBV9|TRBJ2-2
CASSVVGEELFF
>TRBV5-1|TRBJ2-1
CASSLVLVAGQISYNEQFF
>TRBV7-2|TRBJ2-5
CASSLKYLGRGGETQYF
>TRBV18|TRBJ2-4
CASSVDGQAKNIQYF
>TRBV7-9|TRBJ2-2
CASSTNGGRISGELFF
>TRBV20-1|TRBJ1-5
CSARDPVGQYNQPQHF
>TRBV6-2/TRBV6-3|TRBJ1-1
CASSSDSHTEAFF
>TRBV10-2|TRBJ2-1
CATHPSEAYNEQFF
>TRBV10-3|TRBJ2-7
CAISTNGQFHDEQYF
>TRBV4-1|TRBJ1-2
CASSQELSTGVYGYTF
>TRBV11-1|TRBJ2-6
CASSLRMGDRSGANVLTF
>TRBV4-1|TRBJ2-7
CASSQGRGGRAYEQYF
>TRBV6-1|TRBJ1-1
CASMGQMNTEAFF
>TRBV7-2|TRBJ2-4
CASSLEWGAKNIQYF
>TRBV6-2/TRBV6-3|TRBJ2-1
CASSPRQGASYNEQFF
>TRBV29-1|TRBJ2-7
CSVRDDYEQYF
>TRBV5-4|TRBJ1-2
CASTLTGGYGYTF
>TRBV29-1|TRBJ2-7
CSVEDRDRDNEQYF
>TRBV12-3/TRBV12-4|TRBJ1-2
CASSLRTGGVGYTF